These 27 T cell receptor beta chains share one sample of origin, sequenced in a study of cytomegalovirus exposure and HLA in healthy donors. In the PCR, 60 Vbeta and 13 Jbeta primers were used. Some clones are missing from TCRdb's copy, which holds only in-frame ones; the method was immunoSEQ multiplex PCR. The sample yields 160,000 or so clones, just over 70% seen once. Specimen: PBMCs. The receptor set was obtained from a human donor in good health.

The V and J genes are TRBV5-1 and TRBJ2-3, with 10 positions matching TRBD2. Germline-derived CDR1 and CDR2 are SGHRS and YFSETQ. This CDR3 spans 18 amino acids. J was trimmed by 0 bases and V by 4 bases; bases with no gene match: 11. CDR3 DNA: TGCGCCAGCAGCCCGGTGGCTAGCGGGGGACCTAGCACAGATACGCAGTATTTT. Protein: CASSPVASGGPSTDTQYF.

The gene calls are TRBV7-9 and TRBJ1-2, with a tentative D call TRBD1 (6 bases). CDR3 length equals 14 residues. Germline V CDR1 and CDR2: SEHNR, FQNEAQ (reference sequence). With 6 bases removed from V and 3 bases from J, the gap between germline ends came to 14 bases. CDR3 protein: CASSFARQDYGYTF. The CDR3 DNA reads as TGTGCCAGCAGTTTCGCTAGACAGGACTATGGCTACACCTTC.

The chain uses TRBV2 and TRBJ2-5; TRBD2 aligns across 12 bases. V shed 6 bases, J shed 1 base, and the junction held 3 bases outside the gene matches. This CDR3 is built from 15 residues. CDR1 is SNHLY and CDR2 is FYNNEI in the germline V gene. The CDR3 is CASRSSGGGQETQYF. The DNA for the CDR3 is TGTGCCAGCAGATCTAGCGGGGGGGGCCAAGAGACCCAGTACTTC.

The rearrangement links TRBV9 to TRBJ1-2; the match to TRBD1 covers 7 bases. The CDR3 covers 15 residues. Germline assignment: CDR1 SGDLS and CDR2 YYNGEE. With 5 bases clipped from V and 6 bases from J, the junction kept 13 bases outside the gene matches. CDR3 DNA: TGTGCCAGCAGAGAAGAGGGGGCAGGTGGCAATGGCTACACCTTC. Translated, it gives CASREEGAGGNGYTF.

The chain uses TRBV7-2 and TRBJ2-3, with 9 bases lining up with TRBD2. Germline V CDR1 and CDR2: SGHTA, FQGNSA. V shed 2 bases and J 3 bases; nucleotides not matched to a gene: 6. This CDR3 has 16 amino acids. As DNA, the CDR3 is TGTGCCAGCAGCTTATTTGGCGGGGGGGCGACAGATACGCAGTATTTT. Residues: CASSLFGGGATDTQYF.

The V gene is TRBV5-1, the J gene TRBJ2-7; D gene ambiguous. The ends were cut back, 4 bases at V and 5 bases at J, with 19 bases in the middle. This CDR3 contains 15 residues. Per the germline V gene, CDR1 is SGHRS and CDR2 is YFSETQ. The CDR3 region is CASSPTPSPSDEQYF. Here the CDR3 DNA reads TGCGCCAGCAGCCCAACGCCCTCTCCGTCGGACGAGCAGTACTTC.

The genes are TRBV5-6 and TRBJ1-4, with TRBD1 as a possible D gene (5 bases). Trimming shortened V by 4 bases and J by 2 bases, and 9 bases separated the two germline ends. The CDR3 is 14 amino acids. Germline CDR1 SGHDT, CDR2 YYEEEE. DNA of the CDR3: TGTGCCAGCAGCCGGACACTCACTAATGAAAAACTGTTTTTT. Residues: CASSRTLTNEKLFF.

V gene TRBV7-8 combines with J gene TRBJ1-4, with D perhaps matching TRBD1 (6 bases). The ends were cut back, 6 bases at V and 1 base at J, with 15 bases in the middle. The CDR3 covers 16 residues. Germline assignment: CDR1 SGHVS and CDR2 FQNEAQ. CDR3 residues: CASSSRPRGTNEKLFF. The CDR3 DNA sequence: TGTGCCAGCAGTTCCCGTCCCAGGGGAACTAATGAAAAACTGTTTTTT. The variable domain in full, with the rest retrieved from reference TRBV7-8 and TRBJ1-4, is GAGVSQSPRYKVAKRGQDVALRCDPISGHVSLFWYQQALGQGPEFLTYFQNEAQLDKSGLPSDRFFAERPEGSVSTLKIQRTQQEDSAVYLCASSSRPRGTNEKLFFGSGTQLSVL.

The rearrangement uses TRBV4-3 and TRBJ1-1; weak D call: TRBD1 (5 bases). Germline V gives CDR1 LGHNA, CDR2 YSLEER. V was shortened by 4 bases and J by 3 bases, with 15 bases between the two germline ends. This CDR3 has 15 amino acids. CDR3 region: CASSLAREVHTEAFF. In DNA, the CDR3 is TGCGCCAGCAGCCTCGCCAGGGAAGTGCACACTGAAGCTTTCTTT.

The genes are TRBV18 and TRBJ1-1, with a weak D call TRBD1 (5 bases). This CDR3 has 13 residues. Trimming pared 4 bases from V and 4 bases from J, leaving 10 bases between. Germline V gene lookup returns CDR1 KGHSH and CDR2 LQKENI. CDR3 protein: CASSQGPSTEAFF. The CDR3 DNA sequence: TGTGCCAGCTCACAGGGGCCCAGCACTGAAGCTTTCTTT.

The rearrangement joins TRBV27 to TRBJ2-7; 8 bases are a match to TRBD2. The germline CDR1 and CDR2 sequences are MNHEY and SMNVEV (reference sequence). This CDR3 spans 15 amino acids. J gave up 3 bases and V 8 bases, and 12 bases lay outside the gene matches. The CDR3 here is CASGGLRTSSYEQYF. CDR3 DNA sequence: TGTGCCAGCGGTGGGCTGCGGACTAGCAGCTACGAGCAGTACTTC.

The V gene is TRBV2, the J gene TRBJ1-2; D might be TRBD1 (6 bases). CDR1 is SNHLY, CDR2 FYNNEI, per germline. V lost 5 bases to trimming and J lost 8 bases, with 24 bases between them. The CDR3 spans 16 residues. For the CDR3, the DNA is TGTGCCAGCAGTTCTCCGGTGACAGGCCACTATCGGGGCTACACCTTC. As protein: CASSSPVTGHYRGYTF.

V usage is TRBV7-2 and J usage is TRBJ1-6, with 8 bases lining up with TRBD1. CDR1 and CDR2 from the germline V gene are SGHTA and FQGNSA. The trim removed 5 bases at V and 9 bases at J, leaving 9 bases unmatched. The CDR3 runs 15 residues. The CDR3 coding sequence is TGTGCCAGCAGCCCTAGGACAGGGAGAGGTTCACCCCTCCACTTT. It translates to CASSPRTGRGSPLHF.

Written as DNA, the CDR3 is TGTGCCAGCAGCCTGGACAGCCTTCTGAACACTGAAGCTTTCTTT. This sequence encodes CASSLDSLLNTEAFF. The chain recombines TRBV6-5 with TRBJ1-1, with D possibly being TRBD1 (6 bases). The germline V gene encodes CDR1 MNHEY and CDR2 SVGAGI. CDR3 length: 15 residues. The V end lost 6 bases, the J end lost 0 bases, and 14 bases lay between the germline ends.

The chain couples TRBV29-1 to TRBJ1-4; no clear D gene. The V gene's germline CDR1 is SQVTM and CDR2 ANQGSEA. Trimming cost V 0 bases and J 13 bases, with 21 bases left between them. This CDR3 contains 15 residues. CDR3 sequence: CSVEDSGSGAAGLFF. CDR3 nucleotides: TGCAGCGTTGAAGATTCCGGGAGCGGCGCGGCGGGACTGTTTTTT.

This rearrangement joins TRBV6-5 to TRBJ2-3, with 9 nucleotides matching TRBD1. Germline V CDR1 and CDR2: MNHEY, SVGAGI. The CDR3 extends over 12 amino acids. The ends lost 0 bases at V and 11 bases at J; junction bases unmatched: 0. The CDR3 region is CASSYSGQGQYF. Written as DNA, the CDR3 is TGTGCCAGCAGTTACTCGGGACAGGGGCAGTATTTT.

J is TRBJ2-1 and V is TRBV2, with 7 bases identical to TRBD1. The CDR3 consists of 13 residues. V lost 8 bases to trimming and J lost 3 bases; unmatched junction nucleotides: 4. The germline V gene has CDR1 SNHLY and CDR2 FYNNEI. Here the CDR3 DNA reads TGTGCCAGCGGACAGGACGACTACAATGAGCAGTTCTTC. This codes for CASGQDDYNEQFF.

This chain uses TRBV19 with TRBJ2-6; TRBD1 is a possible D gene (6 bases). The V gene lost 7 bases and the J gene lost 0 bases, with 16 bases spanning the gap. The CDR3 has 17 residues. The germline V gene has CDR1 LNHDA and CDR2 SQIVND (reference sequence). This chain's CDR3 is CASKNRDIASGANVLTF. DNA of the CDR3: TGTGCCAGTAAGAATAGGGACATTGCCTCTGGGGCCAACGTCCTGACTTTC.

The rearrangement joins TRBV7-2 to TRBJ2-7; 10 nucleotides line up with TRBD2. J was trimmed by 2 bases and V by 4 bases; bases with no gene match: 5. The CDR3 runs 15 residues. In germline, CDR1 is SGHTA, CDR2 FQGNSA. In nucleotides, the CDR3 is TGTGCCAGCAGCTCCTTAGCGGGGGGACCCTACGAGCAGTACTTC. Protein product: CASSSLAGGPYEQYF.

V gene TRBV14 combines with J gene TRBJ2-5; 7 nucleotides line up with TRBD1. V was clipped by 6 bases and J by 9 bases; unmatched bases: 7. This CDR3 has 12 residues. CDR1 is SGHDN and CDR2 is FVKESK in the germline V gene. CDR3 bases: TGTGCCAGCAGTCCAGACAGGGCGGCCCAGTACTTC. This sequence encodes CASSPDRAAQYF.

The gene calls are TRBV2 and TRBJ2-5, with 7 bases that match TRBD1. Per the germline V gene, CDR1 is SNHLY and CDR2 is FYNNEI. The CDR3 covers 14 residues. V gave up 6 bases and J gave up 5 bases; unmatched junction bases: 9. CDR3 nucleotide sequence: TGTGCCAGCAGCTTCCACAGGGGATTGGAGACCCAGTACTTC. It translates to CASSFHRGLETQYF.

The chain has TRBV5-4 and TRBJ1-5; 9 bases fit TRBD1. The germline gives CDR1 SGHNT, CDR2 YYREEE (reference sequence). The CDR3 spans 16 residues. The J segment lost 5 bases and the V segment lost 3 bases, leaving 9 bases of the junction unmatched. The CDR3 spells CASSSGGDRVDQPQHF. CDR3 nucleotide sequence: TGTGCCAGCAGCTCCGGGGGGGACAGGGTCGATCAGCCCCAGCATTTT.

The chain is built from TRBV7-8 and TRBJ1-1; D is ambiguous. Germline CDR1 and CDR2: SGHVS and FQNEAQ. V lost 4 bases to trimming and J lost 3 bases, with 12 bases between them. The CDR3 totals 14 residues. Here the CDR3 DNA reads TGTGCCAGCAGCTACGACATGGGTGACACTGAAGCTTTCTTT. Its protein is CASSYDMGDTEAFF. Full variable domain (remainder filled in from reference TRBV7-8 and TRBJ1-1): GAGVSQSPRYKVAKRGQDVALRCDPISGHVSLFWYQQALGQGPEFLTYFQNEAQLDKSGLPSDRFFAERPEGSVSTLKIQRTQQEDSAVYLCASSYDMGDTEAFFGQGTRLTVV.

This chain links TRBV19 with TRBJ1-3, with TRBD1 matching 8 bases. The CDR3 sequence is 15 residues long. V shed 5 bases and J 4 bases; nucleotides not matched to a gene: 7. Germline V gives CDR1 LNHDA, CDR2 SQIVND (reference sequence). CDR3 sequence: CASSADREGGNTIYF. The CDR3 DNA is TGTGCCAGTAGTGCGGACAGGGAAGGGGGAAACACCATATATTTT.

The rearrangement uses TRBV7-2 and TRBJ2-7, with D possibly matching TRBD1 (6 bases). Germline V gene lookup returns CDR1 SGHTA and CDR2 FQGNSA. There are 13 residues in the CDR3. V lost 3 bases and J lost 4, with 10 bases in between. The CDR3 bases are TGTGCCAGCAGCTTGGGGGCGAGGTACGAGCAGTACTTC. Translating it yields CASSLGARYEQYF.

The gene calls are TRBV27 and TRBJ2-7, with D possibly being TRBD2 (7 bases). The CDR3 runs to 14 residues. V was clipped by 5 bases and J by 4 bases, with 15 bases between them. In germline, CDR1 is MNHEY, CDR2 SMNVEV (reference sequence). This CDR3 is CASSGGGAWYEQYF. The DNA of the CDR3 is TGTGCCAGCAGTGGAGGGGGGGCTTGGTACGAGCAGTACTTC.

The CDR3 nucleotides read TGTGCCAGCAGCGTATGTACTCTAGCGGGGGCCTACGAGCAGTACTTC. Encoded protein: CASSVCTLAGAYEQYF. The chain combines TRBV9 with TRBJ2-7; 10 positions match TRBD2. The CDR3 extends over 16 amino acids. V lost 1 base, J lost 2 bases, and 6 bases stayed unmatched. CDR1 SGDLS and CDR2 YYNGEE come from the germline V gene. The variable domain in full, with the rest retrieved from reference TRBV9 and TRBJ2-7, is DSGVTQTPKHLITATGQRVTLRCSPRSGDLSVYWYQQSLDQGLQFLIQYYNGEERAKGNILERFSAQQFPDLHSELNLSSLELGDSALYFCASSVCTLAGAYEQYFGPGTRLTVT.